The 2 T cell receptor beta chains below all came from one sample that was sequenced in a study of cytomegalovirus exposure and HLA in healthy donors. In the PCR, 60 Vbeta and 13 Jbeta primers were used. TCRdb's table, derived via immunoSEQ multiplex PCR, lists solely in-frame clones and lacks some. The sample yields some 90,000 clones, approximately 75% seen once. The material sequenced was PBMCs. The receptors come from a female donor in good health and CMV-seropositive.

This clone was detected a few times. The chain has TRBV7-6 and TRBJ2-3; tentative D call: TRBD1 (6 bases). The CDR3 runs 14 residues. Trimming removed 5 bases from V and 4 bases from J, with 13 bases in between. Germline V gene data show CDR1 as SGHVS and CDR2 as FNYEAQ. The CDR3 loop is CASSPQQGSDTQYF. CDR3 coding DNA: TGTGCCAGCAGCCCTCAACAGGGTTCAGATACGCAGTATTTT.

The chain employs TRBV7-9 and TRBJ1-2; unclear D gene. CDR1 and CDR2 (germline): SEHNR, FQNEAQ (reference sequence). Between the trimmed V and J ends, which lost 2 bases and 4 bases, there was a span of 8 bases. This CDR3 spans 13 amino acids. In DNA, the CDR3 is TGTGCCAGCAGCTTATCGCAGATCTATGGCTACACCTTC. Protein product: CASSLSQIYGYTF.